This record covers a single T cell receptor (beta chain). The clone's antigen remains unknown. No per-base quality is available; no much larger clone lies one base away. The data were obtained in a study of blood T cell repertoires in COVID-19 (dated by TCRdb to the early 2020s). As for the study more broadly: Samples covering the acute and convalescent phases of COVID-19 were provided by collaborators in the United States, Italy and Spain. The prospective study material was composed of cDNA or gDNA derived from T cells, B-cell-depleted T cells, or PBMCs. Subjects who had been exposed to COVID-19, were actively infected with it, or had recovered from it provided the deeply sampled blood TCRbeta repertoires that made up the dataset. The repertoires were made available in a free public database intended to serve as a resource for research on the immune response to SARS-CoV-2. Samples came from the ongoing ImmuneRACE study (first 160 participants) plus 1,254 subjects from 6 global collaborators. A de-identified subject ID, COVID-19 status, age in years and sex were almost always included in the sample metadata. HLA class I and class II types, where available, came from metadata supplied by the sample provider rather than from assay-based typing.

Collaborating institutions collected whole blood in K2EDTA tubes following their own protocols. For TCRbeta analysis, collaborators shipped samples as frozen whole blood, isolated PBMCs, or DNA extracted from either of those sample types. The junction shows trimming of 4 bases on V and 1 base on J, plus 10 bases between the germline ends. Inclusive of the bounding cysteine and phenylalanine, the CDR3 is 14 residues long. The sequence is cut down to CDR3 DNA, 42 bases in frame from base 1. In the germline V gene, CDR1 corresponds to SGHVS and CDR2 to FQNEAQ. The immunoSEQ Assay, a bias-controlled multiplex PCR, was used to amplify TCRbeta CDR3 regions from genomic DNA. The published analysis was carried out like this. The number of nucleated cells in each sample was estimated by amplification of reference gene primers within the assay. Sequence reads were collapsed and filtered to measure the absolute abundance of every unique TCRbeta CDR3 rearrangement. Productive Simpson clonality was computed per sample as the square root of Simpson's diversity index over productive rearrangements. TCRdb carries this immuneACCESS record with in-frame sequences only. Its versions omit some clonotypes, under half of them owing to an unresolved V gene in the studies checked, with the rest unexplained. D and trimming come from the DNA, and the V and J calls and clone size come from that table. Counted in this sample were about 78,000 clones; approximately 86% of them appeared once. The leading ten clones occupy around 4.5% of the sample.

Results and caveats for the whole study, not just this receptor: Clinical and demographic metadata were provided uncurated, with the amount varying by source and participant.

Sequenced material: peripheral blood. The rearrangement combines TRBV7-8 with TRBJ1-1; the D gene cannot be resolved reliably. The receptor's source is a man aged 45 to 65 with active or convalescent COVID-19. In nucleotide form, the sequence is TGTGCCAGCAGCTCGACACCAGGGAACACTGAAGCTTTCTTT. Its protein reads: CASSSTPGNTEAFF.